These T cell receptor beta chains were read from a single sample in a study of T cell repertoires in cytomegalovirus infection. TCRdb re-derived calls from the reads in MiXCR, one entry per CDR3 protein. The sample consists of approximately 470,000 distinct CDR3 sequences, roughly 43% of them appearing once. For these TCRs, the target antigens are not known. The sample in question was cultured PBMCs, obtained from culture after CMV antigen stimulation. All receptors derive from a human donor in good health (CMV status not recorded). Some clones in this sample may be carry-over from other donors' samples. Each CDR3 is given with its conserved first and last residue. D genes are given only for firm matches. Rows may omit the clone size; those that give it use once, few, many or a size class.

-	-	TRBV5-6	TRBJ2-4	TGTGCCAGCAGCCCCAGGGGAGCGGGAGCCAAAAACATTCAGTACTTC	CASSPRGAGAKNIQYF
-	-	TRBV10-3	TRBJ2-5	TGTGCCATCAGTGAGTCGAGACAGCAAGAGACCCAGTACTTC	CAISESRQQETQYF
TRBD2	few	TRBV12-3/TRBV12-4	TRBJ2-1	TGTGCCAGCCGGGCGGGAGGGTCCCTCTCCTACAATGAGCAGTTCTTC	CASRAGGSLSYNEQFF
-	few	TRBV7-8	TRBJ1-5	TGTGCCAGCAGCTTAGCCCCGGGCAGGGGAAGGAGCAATCAGCCCCAGCATTTT	CASSLAPGRGRSNQPQHF
TRBD2	-	TRBV18	TRBJ2-1	TGTGCCAGCTCACCCACGGGACTAGCGGGAGAAAACGAGCAGTTCTTC	CASSPTGLAGENEQFF
-	-	TRBV20-1	TRBJ1-1	TGCAGTGTACCGCCTTACGGACAGCCAAACACTGAAGCTTTCTTT	CSVPPYGQPNTEAFF
-	-	TRBV7-9	TRBJ1-1	TGTGCCAGCAGCTCCCGGGAGGGCAGGAACACTGAAGCTTTCTTT	CASSSREGRNTEAFF
-	-	TRBV15	TRBJ1-6	TGTGCCACCAGCAGAGATTCTCGTAGTTCACCCCTCCACTTT	CATSRDSRSSPLHF
TRBD2	-	TRBV7-6	TRBJ2-3	TGTGCCAGCAGCTTAATTAGCGGGGGGCCCGATTCAGATACGCAGTATTTT	CASSLISGGPDSDTQYF
TRBD2	few	TRBV5-4	TRBJ2-7	TGTGCCAGCAGCTTGCCTAGCGGGAACAACGAGCAGTACTTC	CASSLPSGNNEQYF
-	many	TRBV7-2	TRBJ1-3	TGTGCCAGCAGCTTAGCTGCATCCTCTGGAAACACCATATATTTT	CASSLAASSGNTIYF
TRBD1	few	TRBV7-2	TRBJ2-3	TGTGCCAGCAGCTTAGCGCAGCAGGGGGCAGATACGCAGTATTTT	CASSLAQQGADTQYF
-	many	TRBV7-2	TRBJ1-1	TGTGCCAGCGTTTTGGGCCAGGGGAACACTGAAGCTTTCTTT	CASVLGQGNTEAFF
TRBD2	-	TRBV4-1	TRBJ2-1	TGCGCCAGCAGCCAAGGTCCGAAAGCCGGGACTAGCGGGAGAGTTGTCTACAATGAGCAGTTCTTC	CASSQGPKAGTSGRVVYNEQFF
-	-	TRBV12-3/TRBV12-4	TRBJ1-6	TGTGCCAGCAGTCCCGGGAATACAGGTTCTTCACCCCTCCACTTT	CASSPGNTGSSPLHF
TRBD1	few	TRBV4-2	TRBJ2-7	TGTGCCAGCAGCCAAGTAAGACAGGGGGCCTACGAGCAGTACTTC	CASSQVRQGAYEQYF
-	few	TRBV27	TRBJ2-3	TGTGCCAGCAGGAACGGCGGGATAGTTTCAGATACGCAGTATTTT	CASRNGGIVSDTQYF
-	few	TRBV7-2	TRBJ1-1	TGTGCCAGCAGCTTATCGGGGAGAAACACTGAAGCTTTCTTT	CASSLSGRNTEAFF
TRBD2	many	TRBV7-8	TRBJ2-3	TGTGCCAGCAGCAAATTAGCGGGGATCGGAGATACGCAGTATTTT	CASSKLAGIGDTQYF
-	-	TRBV7-2	TRBJ2-7	TGTGCCAGCAGCTTAGACAGGGCCTATTACGAGCAGTACTTC	CASSLDRAYYEQYF
TRBD1	-	TRBV7-6	TRBJ2-3	TGTGCCAGCAGCCGTACTCCGGGACAGAAATCTAGCACAGATACGCAGTATTTT	CASSRTPGQKSSTDTQYF
TRBD2	few	TRBV7-2	TRBJ2-1	TGTGCCAGCAGCTCCATTGGGGGGGACGAGCAGTTCTTC	CASSSIGGDEQFF
TRBD2	-	TRBV11-2	TRBJ2-3	TGTGCCAGCGCTCAATTTAGGACTAGCGGGAGTACAGATACGCAGTATTTT	CASAQFRTSGSTDTQYF
-	once	TRBV7-6	TRBJ2-1	TGTGCCAGCAGCTTAGGGGTTCCGATTATCGATGAGCAGTTCTTC	CASSLGVPIIDEQFF
TRBD1	-	TRBV6-1	TRBJ1-1	TGTGCCAGCAGTTATCTCAGGGGGACTGAAGCTTTCTTT	CASSYLRGTEAFF
TRBD2	-	TRBV4-3	TRBJ2-1	TGCGCCAGCAGCCAAGAATCAGCGGGAGGGATCCTGGGCTCCTACAATGAGCAGTTCTTC	CASSQESAGGILGSYNEQFF
-	-	TRBV12-3/TRBV12-4	TRBJ2-7	TGTGCCAGCAGTTCAAGTAGGACCCGACCCGTCCTCCACTACGAGCAGTACTTC	CASSSSRTRPVLHYEQYF
-	few	TRBV11-2	TRBJ1-1	TGTGCCAGCAGCTTAGAGTTGTCAGTCGGTGAAGCTTTCTTT	CASSLELSVGEAFF
-	once	TRBV19	TRBJ2-2	TGTGCCAGTAGTATGTCGGCCGGGAACACCGGGGAGCTGTTTTTT	CASSMSAGNTGELFF
TRBD1	few	TRBV6-1	TRBJ2-5	TGTGCCAGCACTCCTGACCGAGACAGGGTAACAAATCTGGGAGAGACCCAGTACTTC	CASTPDRDRVTNLGETQYF
-	-	TRBV7-2	TRBJ1-4	TGTGCCAGCAGCTTCCCCCGTAGTGGTTCTAATGAAAAACTGTTTTTT	CASSFPRSGSNEKLFF
-	-	TRBV6-2/TRBV6-3	TRBJ2-7	TGTGCCAGCAGGATGATGGCGACCTACGAGCAGTACTTC	CASRMMATYEQYF
-	-	TRBV11-2	TRBJ2-5	TGTGCCAGCAGCATGGGGCAACTAGGGGAGACCCAGTACTTC	CASSMGQLGETQYF
-	few	TRBV6-8	TRBJ2-7	TGTGCCAGCTTACGGTTATCCTACGAGCAGTACTTC	CASLRLSYEQYF
TRBD1	-	TRBV19	TRBJ2-2	TGTGCCAGTAGTATTCCGGGACAGGGTGGCACCGGGGAGCTGTTTTTT	CASSIPGQGGTGELFF
TRBD2	-	TRBV24-1	TRBJ2-1	TGTGCCACCAGTGATACCGGGACTAGCGGGAGCAATGAGCAGTTCTTC	CATSDTGTSGSNEQFF
-	few	TRBV12-3/TRBV12-4	TRBJ1-5	TGTGCCAGCAGTGGGAGCGACAACAATCAGCCCCAGCATTTT	CASSGSDNNQPQHF
-	-	TRBV7-4	TRBJ2-7	TGTGCCAGCAGCTTAGCCGTCGAGCGTGAGCAGTACTTC	CASSLAVEREQYF
-	-	TRBV11-1	TRBJ1-1	TGTGCCAGCAGCTTAGAGGATGACACTGAAGCTTTCTTT	CASSLEDDTEAFF
-	many	TRBV24-1	TRBJ1-1	TGTGCCACCAGTGATTTGTCGGCGGACAGCGGGGACACTGAAGCTTTCTTT	CATSDLSADSGDTEAFF
-	-	TRBV6-1	TRBJ2-3	TGTGCCAGCAGTGAAGCAGGGAGCACAGATACGCAGTATTTT	CASSEAGSTDTQYF
TRBD2	few	TRBV7-2	TRBJ2-1	TGTGCCAGCAGCTTAGTTGCGGGAGCGGCCTACAATGAGCAGTTCTTC	CASSLVAGAAYNEQFF
-	-	TRBV10-3	TRBJ2-7	TGTGCCATCAGTGAGGCCAGGCTCGAGCAGTACTTC	CAISEARLEQYF
-	-	TRBV20-1	TRBJ1-3	TGCAGTGCCAACGAACCCGCTGGAAACACCATATATTTT	CSANEPAGNTIYF
-	-	TRBV10-3	TRBJ1-2	TGTGCCATCAGTGAGTCGTTAAGGGCAGGATCGTATGGCTACACCTTC	CAISESLRAGSYGYTF
-	-	TRBV7-6	TRBJ2-7	TGTGCCAGCAGCCTTGGGACCCGCCTCGAGCAGTACTTC	CASSLGTRLEQYF
-	-	TRBV5-5	TRBJ2-5	TGTGCCAGCAGCTTGTATGGGACCAAACAAGAGACCCAGTACTTC	CASSLYGTKQETQYF
-	-	TRBV7-2	TRBJ2-6	TGTGTCAGCAGCTTTCACTCTGGGGCCAACGTCCTGACTTTC	CVSSFHSGANVLTF
-	-	TRBV9	TRBJ2-1	TGTGCCAGCAGCGCCGTAGGAGGTGAGCAGTTCTTC	CASSAVGGEQFF